What follows are 30 T cell receptor beta chains derived from one specimen sequenced in a study of blood T cell repertoires in COVID-19. The data were produced by immunoSEQ multiplex PCR, yet TCRdb's version contains in-frame clones alone and is incomplete. The sample has some 190,000 clones, 88% seen once. Sequenced sample: peripheral blood. These receptors were collected from a man aged 18 to 30 with active or convalescent COVID-19.

This clone was picked up a small number of times. V and J are TRBV5-5 and TRBJ2-7; D perhaps matches TRBD2 (5 bases). The CDR3 consists of 14 residues. In germline, CDR1 is SGHKS, CDR2 YYEKEE (reference sequence). V gave up 0 bases and J gave up 2 bases, with 9 bases separating them. DNA for the CDR3: TGTGCCAGCAGCTTGGGGAGGCATCCCTACGAGCAGTACTTC. Residues: CASSLGRHPYEQYF.

The rearrangement links TRBV15 to TRBJ2-1, with D unclear. V was clipped by 1 base and J by 7 bases, with 8 bases between them. Germline V gives CDR1 LNHNV, CDR2 YYDKDF (reference sequence). This CDR3 contains 13 residues. The CDR3 DNA is TGTGCCACCAGCAGAGTTTCCCGTAATGAGCAGTTCTTC. Its protein is CATSRVSRNEQFF.

A single count supports this clone. This sequence joins TRBV9 and TRBJ1-2; D uncertain. Germline V gives CDR1 SGDLS, CDR2 YYNGEE. CDR3 length equals 11 residues. V was shortened by 7 bases and J by 5 bases, with 9 bases between the two germline ends. CDR3 nucleotide sequence: TGTGCCAGCCGAAACAGTTATGGCTACACCTTC. Translated, it gives CASRNSYGYTF. Full variable domain (remainder filled in from reference TRBV9 and TRBJ1-2): DSGVTQTPKHLITATGQRVTLRCSPRSGDLSVYWYQQSLDQGLQFLIQYYNGEERAKGNILERFSAQQFPDLHSELNLSSLELGDSALYFCASRNSYGYTFGSGTRLTVV.

The chain recombines TRBV11-2 with TRBJ1-6; no firm D call. V was clipped by 6 bases and J by 0 bases, with 3 bases between them. Germline CDR1 and CDR2: SGHAT and FQNNGV. This CDR3 spans 13 amino acids. CDR3: CASSSSYNSPLHF. CDR3 in DNA: TGTGCCAGCAGTAGCTCCTATAATTCACCCCTCCACTTT.

V gene TRBV18 combines with J gene TRBJ1-2; no firm D call. This CDR3 is 15 amino acids long. Trimming stripped 3 bases from V and 4 bases from J, with 15 bases between. Germline CDR1 KGHSH, CDR2 LQKENI. CDR3 protein: CASSPQTGTLYGYTF. The CDR3 DNA follows: TGTGCCAGCTCACCTCAGACGGGAACCCTCTATGGCTACACCTTC.

The J gene is TRBJ2-1, the V gene TRBV9, with 8 bases lining up with TRBD1. This CDR3 has 14 residues. Trimming removed 1 base from V and 10 bases from J; junction bases left unmatched: 7. CDR1 is SGDLS and CDR2 is YYNGEE in the germline V gene. The CDR3 sequence: CASSVRTGIREQFF. For the CDR3, the DNA is TGTGCCAGCAGCGTAAGGACAGGGATCAGGGAGCAGTTCTTC.

The chain carries TRBV27 and TRBJ2-4; the match to TRBD2 covers 9 bases. The CDR3 loop spans 18 amino acids. From germline, CDR1 is MNHEY and CDR2 SMNVEV (reference sequence). V lost 4 bases, J lost 0 bases, and 10 bases stayed unmatched. The CDR3 DNA reads as TGTGCCAGCAGTTATTCGATCCCGGGACTAGCAGCCAAAAACATTCAGTACTTC. This encodes CASSYSIPGLAAKNIQYF.

The chain is built from TRBV3-1 (or the pseudogene TRBV3-2) and TRBJ1-2; D is ambiguous. The V end lost 0 bases, the J end lost 4 bases, and 9 bases lay between the germline ends. CDR3 size: 14 residues. In germline, CDR1 is LGHDT, CDR2 YNNKEL (reference sequence). The CDR3 reads CASSQDDWSYGYTF. CDR3 nucleotide sequence: TGTGCCAGCAGCCAAGATGACTGGAGCTATGGCTACACCTTC.

The chain recombines TRBV5-4 with TRBJ1-2, with D possibly being TRBD1 (5 bases). The CDR3 is 16 amino acids. The germline V and J ends were trimmed by 0 bases and 8 bases, with 20 bases remaining between them. In germline, CDR1 is SGHNT, CDR2 YYREEE (reference sequence). The DNA for the CDR3 is TGTGCCAGCAGCTTGGTGGGGCAGGCGGACGCCCAGGGCTACACCTTC. Amino acid sequence: CASSLVGQADAQGYTF.

The J gene is TRBJ1-4, the V gene TRBV19; 7 nucleotides agree with TRBD1. CDR3 length: 14 amino acids. V trimming: 2 bases; J trimming: 7 bases; junction bases outside the gene matches: 4. CDR1 is LNHDA, CDR2 SQIVND, per germline (reference sequence). CDR3 nucleotides: TGTGCCAGTAGTATAATAGGGGACAGTGAAAAACTGTTTTTT. The encoded protein is CASSIIGDSEKLFF.

The V call is TRBV6-5, the J call TRBJ2-1; D perhaps matches TRBD1 (6 bases). This CDR3 has 13 amino acids. Trimming cost V 6 bases and J 8 bases, with 14 bases left between them. CDR1 and CDR2 from the germline V gene are MNHEY and SVGAGI. CDR3 residues: CASSRTEFDEQFF. CDR3 nucleotides: TGTGCCAGCAGCCGGACAGAATTCGATGAGCAGTTCTTC.

This rearrangement joins TRBV5-5 to TRBJ1-4; no clear D gene. There are 15 residues in the CDR3. Germline CDR1 SGHKS, CDR2 YYEKEE (reference sequence). The V and J ends lost 5 bases and 1 base respectively, with 12 bases between them. The DNA for the CDR3 is TGTGCCAGCAGTCCCGCGGGGAGAACTAATGAAAAACTGTTTTTT. Translation: CASSPAGRTNEKLFF. The full variable domain, in which reference TRBV5-5 and TRBJ1-4 provide the parts outside the CDR3, is DAGVTQSPTHLIKTRGQQVTLRCSPISGHKSVSWYQQVLGQGPQFIFQYYEKEERGRGNFPDRFSARQFPNYSSELNVNALLLGDSALYLCASSPAGRTNEKLFFGSGTQLSVL.

This chain connects TRBV9 to TRBJ2-5; 8 nucleotides match TRBD2. Per germline, CDR1 SGDLS and CDR2 YYNGEE. CDR3 length equals 17 residues. The trim removed 0 bases at V and 2 bases at J, leaving 9 bases unmatched. CDR3 DNA: TGTGCCAGCAGCGTAGCCCCCCGGCGGGGGGAACAAGAGACCCAGTACTTC. Its protein product is CASSVAPRRGEQETQYF.

The chain couples TRBV20-1 to TRBJ1-2; TRBD1 might be the D (6 bases). Trimming removed 3 bases at V and 7 bases at J, with 18 bases between. The CDR3 length is 14 residues. Germline CDR1 DFQATT, CDR2 SNEGSKA (reference sequence). The CDR3 nucleotides are TGCAGTGCTAGTCAGGTGGGGGCTCGAGGTGGCTACACCTTC. Translation: CSASQVGARGGYTF.

This clone has only a few counts. The rearrangement uses TRBV6-5 and TRBJ1-5, with TRBD1 matching 7 bases. Germline loops: CDR1 MNHEY, CDR2 SVGAGI. The CDR3 contains 14 residues. J was trimmed by 7 bases and V by 5 bases; bases with no gene match: 8. CDR3 sequence reads: CASSNRDSRQPQHF. In nucleotides, the CDR3 is TGTGCCAGCAGTAACCGGGACAGCCGACAGCCCCAGCATTTT.

The chain links TRBV7-9 to TRBJ2-3; weak D call: TRBD2 (5 bases). V lost 5 bases and J lost 7, with 13 bases in between. Germline V gives CDR1 SEHNR, CDR2 FQNEAQ (reference sequence). The CDR3 extends over 13 amino acids. Here the CDR3 DNA reads TGTGCCAGCAGCCACCGCCAGGACTATACGCAGTATTTT. The encoded protein is CASSHRQDYTQYF.

This clone was recorded once. The CDR3 spells CARSAKAGGLYNEQFF. CDR3 bases: TGTGCCAGAAGCGCAAAAGCGGGAGGGTTATACAATGAGCAGTTCTTC. The chain employs TRBV7-5 and TRBJ2-1; the tabulated D call, TRBD2, remains unverified against the DNA. TRBV7-5 represents a pseudogene. The CDR3 sequence is 16 residues long.

Comments on this clone: Other DNA sequences in the same sample also yield this CDR3. DNA for the CDR3: TGCGCCAGCAGCTTGGAGGCTAGCGGGAGCTCCTACAATGAGCAGTTCTTC. Residues: CASSLEASGSSYNEQFF. This chain joins TRBV5-1 and TRBJ2-1; 10 bases fit TRBD2. Looked up from germline, CDR1 is SGHRS and CDR2 is YFSETQ. The length of the CDR3 is 17 residues. Unmatched junction bases numbered 3, after V lost 0 bases and J lost 0 bases. The whole variable domain, remainder taken from reference TRBV5-1 and TRBJ2-1, is KAGVTQTPRYLIKTRGQQVTLSCSPISGHRSVSWYQQTPGQGLQFLFEYFSETQRNKGNFPGRFSGRQFSNSRSEMNVSTLELGDSALYLCASSLEASGSSYNEQFFGPGTRLTVL.

This clone was counted a few times. Distinct nucleotide sequences in the sample also encode this CDR3. The chain employs TRBV7-2 and TRBJ2-3, with 11 bases that match TRBD2. The V gene end was trimmed by 5 bases and the J gene end by 6 bases; junction bases not matched to a gene: 10. The V gene's germline CDR1 is SGHTA and CDR2 FQGNSA. CDR3 length equals 16 residues. The CDR3 region is CASSLVAGGAGDTQYF. The CDR3 DNA is TGTGCCAGCAGCCTCGTAGCGGGGGGGGCCGGGGATACGCAGTATTTT.

V usage is TRBV19 and J usage is TRBJ1-4; 8 bases line up with TRBD1. Per germline, CDR1 LNHDA and CDR2 SQIVND (reference sequence). The CDR3 length is 19 residues. The trim removed 4 bases at V and 7 bases at J, leaving 20 bases unmatched. DNA of the CDR3: TGTGCCAGTAGTAGTTCGCGGGACAGGCAGGGGACGGTGGGTGAAAAACTGTTTTTT. It yields the protein CASSSSRDRQGTVGEKLFF.

J is TRBJ2-2 and V is TRBV11-3, with D possibly matching TRBD1 (6 bases). CDR1 SGHNT and CDR2 YENEEA come from the germline V gene. Trimming shortened V by 5 bases and J by 6 bases, and 13 bases separated the two germline ends. This CDR3 is built from 14 residues. The CDR3 is CASSTPRGAGELFF. For the CDR3, the DNA is TGTGCCAGCAGCACCCCCAGGGGTGCCGGGGAGCTGTTTTTT.

The chain couples TRBV7-2 to TRBJ1-5, with a weak D call TRBD1 (5 bases). Between the trimmed V and J ends, which lost 2 bases and 6 bases, there was a span of 8 bases. CDR1 SGHTA and CDR2 FQGNSA come from the germline V gene. The CDR3 loop spans 13 amino acids. Here the CDR3 reads CASSLTQGQPQHF. The CDR3 DNA reads TGTGCCAGCAGCTTAACTCAGGGTCAGCCCCAGCATTTT.

The chain is built from TRBV28 and TRBJ1-6; 7 nucleotides line up with TRBD1. Germline trimming cut 6 bases from V and 7 bases from J; bases unmatched to any gene: 6. CDR3 length: 14 residues. Germline loops: CDR1 MDHEN, CDR2 SYDVKM. Written as DNA, the CDR3 is TGTGCCAGCAGAGCGACAGGGAACAATTCACCCCTCCACTTT. It specifies CASRATGNNSPLHF.

CDR3 sequence (DNA): TGTGCCAGCAGCGTAGGAAGGCTAGCGGGAAACAATGAGCAGTTCTTC. This gives the protein CASSVGRLAGNNEQFF. The chain recombines TRBV9 with TRBJ2-1, with 9 positions matching TRBD2. Per the germline V gene, CDR1 is SGDLS and CDR2 is YYNGEE. This CDR3 has 16 amino acids. Trimming took 0 bases from V and 5 from J; bases not matched to a gene: 6.

V is TRBV6-2 or TRBV6-3 and J is TRBJ2-2; TRBD1 might be the D (6 bases). This CDR3 is 17 amino acids long. V dropped 5 bases and J dropped 8 bases, with 24 bases sitting between them. CDR1 and CDR2 from the germline V gene are MNHEY and SVGEGT. This chain's CDR3 is CASSGHPRPGAMGELFF. Written as DNA, the CDR3 is TGTGCCAGCAGTGGACACCCCCGGCCAGGGGCTATGGGGGAGCTGTTTTTT.

The chain joins TRBV18 to TRBJ2-2; 12 nucleotides agree with TRBD2. The length of the CDR3 is 16 residues. CDR1 and CDR2 from the germline V gene are KGHSH and LQKENI. Trimming removed 1 base from V and 7 bases from J; junction bases left unmatched: 4. The CDR3 loop reads CASSPRLAGVHGELFF. For the CDR3, the DNA is TGTGCCAGCTCACCACGACTAGCGGGAGTTCACGGGGAGCTGTTTTTT.

Concerning this clone itself: Other nucleotide sequences from this sample produce the same CDR3. The rearrangement joins TRBV5-1 to TRBJ1-5; D possibly corresponds to TRBD1 (5 bases). Between the trimmed V and J ends, which lost 4 bases and 4 bases, there was a span of 12 bases. Germline V lookup: CDR1 SGHRS, CDR2 YFSETQ. The CDR3 loop spans 14 amino acids. This chain's CDR3 is CASSPGTENQPQHF. The DNA of the CDR3 is TGCGCCAGCAGCCCCGGGACTGAGAATCAGCCCCAGCATTTT.

The V and J genes are TRBV11-2 and TRBJ2-1; no clear D. The germline gives CDR1 SGHAT, CDR2 FQNNGV. The length of the CDR3 is 13 residues. Trimming took 0 bases from V and 8 from J, leaving 8 bases between them. The CDR3 is CASSLEYLDEQFF. CDR3 DNA sequence: TGTGCCAGCAGCTTAGAATATTTAGATGAGCAGTTCTTC.

CDR3 sequence (DNA): TGCGCCACCCAGAGGGACAGTGGAAACACCATATATTTT. This gives the protein CATQRDSGNTIYF. The chain links TRBV10-1 to TRBJ1-3; 7 positions agree with TRBD1. CDR3 length equals 13 residues. The germline V gene has CDR1 WNHNN and CDR2 SYGVQD (reference sequence). Losses at the gene ends were 10 bases for V and 3 bases for J; bases not matched to a gene: 6.

This chain connects TRBV23-1 to TRBJ2-7; TRBD2 aligns across 14 bases. TRBV23-1 falls under the ORF class, with uncertain function. Trimming cost V 8 bases and J 2 bases; bases outside gene matches: 23. The CDR3 has 21 amino acids. The CDR3 region is CASRDPGLAGVRFSTPYEQYF. CDR3 DNA: TGCGCCAGCCGCGATCCGGGACTAGCGGGAGTAAGGTTTTCGACCCCCTACGAGCAGTACTTC.